Below are 3 T cell receptor beta chains sequenced from a single sample in a study of human T cells and chemical hapten exposure (dated by TCRdb to about 2021). The library relied on RACE. The instrument given in TCRdb is NextSeq 500. TCRdb took the public reads, trimmed them with fastp at Q25, ran MiXCR for clone calling and kept in-frame beta chains. Rows are combined by CDR3 protein, so each entry shows the most common genes and DNA. This sample gives approximately 370,000 distinct CDR3 sequences in total; around 5.5% of them show up just once. Clones ranked in the top ten supply approximately 8.2% of the sample. In light of the paper, this sample's time point label describes: pre-sensitization, week 0. This specimen's treatment or condition label, per the study, means: therapeutic diphenylcyclopropenone sensitization with weekly scalp DPC. The source material was whole blood, sampled in connection with sensitization to the hapten diphenylcyclopropenone (DPC). All receptors derive from a young woman with alopecia areata. Some clones in this sample may be carry-over from other donors' samples.

The genes are TRBV10-3 and TRBJ2-2, with 7 bases fitting TRBD1. In germline, CDR1 is ENHRY, CDR2 SYGVKD. The CDR3 spans 16 residues. V shed 5 bases and J 3 bases; nucleotides not matched to a gene: 9. DNA for the CDR3: TGTGCCATCAGTACAGGGGTACGACGAGACACCGGGGAGCTGTTTTTT. Encoded protein: CAISTGVRRDTGELFF.

This clonotype was counted a few times. The rearrangement links TRBV18 to TRBJ2-5; the match to TRBD2 covers 10 bases. V shed 4 bases, J shed 5 bases, and the junction held 10 bases outside the gene matches. Germline CDR1 is KGHSH and CDR2 is LQKENI. There are 16 residues in the CDR3. CDR3 bases: TGTGCCAGCTCACGAGCGGGGGGGCCGGCGGCGGAGACCCAGTACTTC. Translated: CASSRAGGPAAETQYF.

V and J are TRBV7-2 and TRBJ2-7, with 9 bases aligning to TRBD2. Trimming at V came to 5 bases and at J to 5 bases, leaving 10 bases not matched to a gene. CDR1 SGHTA and CDR2 FQGNSA come from the germline V gene. The CDR3 sequence is 15 residues long. CDR3 sequence (DNA): TGTGCCAGCAGCCGGAGACTAGCGGACTGGGACGAGCAGTACTTC. This encodes CASSRRLADWDEQYF.